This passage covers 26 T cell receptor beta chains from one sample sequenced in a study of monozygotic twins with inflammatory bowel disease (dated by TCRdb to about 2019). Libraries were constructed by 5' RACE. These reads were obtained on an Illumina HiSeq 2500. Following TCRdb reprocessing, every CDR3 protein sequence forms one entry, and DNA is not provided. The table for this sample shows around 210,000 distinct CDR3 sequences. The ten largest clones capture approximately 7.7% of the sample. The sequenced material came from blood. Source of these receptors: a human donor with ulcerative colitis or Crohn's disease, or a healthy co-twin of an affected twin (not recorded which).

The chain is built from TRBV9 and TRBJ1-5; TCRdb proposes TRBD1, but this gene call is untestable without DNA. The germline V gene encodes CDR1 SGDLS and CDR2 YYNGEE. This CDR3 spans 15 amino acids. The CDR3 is CASSVGDDSNQPQHF.

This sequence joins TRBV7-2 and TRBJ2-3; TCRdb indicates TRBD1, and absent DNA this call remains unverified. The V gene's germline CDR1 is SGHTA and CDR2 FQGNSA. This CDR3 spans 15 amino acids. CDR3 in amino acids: CASSLAGGQRDTQYF.

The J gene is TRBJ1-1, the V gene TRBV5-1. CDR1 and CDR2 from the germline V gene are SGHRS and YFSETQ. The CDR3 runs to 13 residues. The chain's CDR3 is CASSFGGAVEAFF.

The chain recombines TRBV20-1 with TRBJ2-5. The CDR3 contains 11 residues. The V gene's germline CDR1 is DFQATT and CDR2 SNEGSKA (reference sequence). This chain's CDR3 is CSANYGETQYF.

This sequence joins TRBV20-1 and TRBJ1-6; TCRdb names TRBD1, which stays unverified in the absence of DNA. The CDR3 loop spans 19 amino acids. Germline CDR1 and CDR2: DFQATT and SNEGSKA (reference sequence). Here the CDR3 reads CSARAPRQGPTSYNSPLHF.

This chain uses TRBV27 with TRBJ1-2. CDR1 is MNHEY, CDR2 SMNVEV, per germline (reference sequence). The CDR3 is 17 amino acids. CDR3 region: CASSLSGTPGRNYGYTF.

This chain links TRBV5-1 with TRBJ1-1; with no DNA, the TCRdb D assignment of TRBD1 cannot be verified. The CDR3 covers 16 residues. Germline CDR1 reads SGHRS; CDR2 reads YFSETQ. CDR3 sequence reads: CASSLRQGGANTEAFF.

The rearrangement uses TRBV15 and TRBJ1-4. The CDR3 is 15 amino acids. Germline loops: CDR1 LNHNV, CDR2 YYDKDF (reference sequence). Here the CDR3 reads CTTSRESLTNEKLFF.

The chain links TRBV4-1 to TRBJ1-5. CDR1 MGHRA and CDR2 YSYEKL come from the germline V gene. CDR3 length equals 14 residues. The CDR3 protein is CASSQYGGNQPQHF.

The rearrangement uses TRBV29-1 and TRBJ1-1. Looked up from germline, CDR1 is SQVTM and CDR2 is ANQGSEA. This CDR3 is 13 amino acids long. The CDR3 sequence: CSVSGRAGTEAFF.

The CDR3 sequence is CASRLQGHSGNTIYF. The rearrangement uses TRBV12-3 or TRBV12-4 and TRBJ1-3; TCRdb names TRBD1, which stays unverified in the absence of DNA. The CDR3 loop spans 15 amino acids.

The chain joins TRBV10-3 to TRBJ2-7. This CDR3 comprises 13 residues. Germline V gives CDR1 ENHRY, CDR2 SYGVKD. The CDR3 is CAISEYGPYEQYF.

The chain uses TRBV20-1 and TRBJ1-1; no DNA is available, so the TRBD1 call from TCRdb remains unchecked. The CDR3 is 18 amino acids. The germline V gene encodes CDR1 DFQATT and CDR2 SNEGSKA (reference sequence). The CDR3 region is CSARPPGTGRIMNTEAFF.

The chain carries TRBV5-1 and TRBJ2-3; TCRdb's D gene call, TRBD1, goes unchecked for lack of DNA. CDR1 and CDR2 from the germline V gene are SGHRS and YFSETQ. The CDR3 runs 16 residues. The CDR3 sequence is CASSLEGTGGTDTQYF.

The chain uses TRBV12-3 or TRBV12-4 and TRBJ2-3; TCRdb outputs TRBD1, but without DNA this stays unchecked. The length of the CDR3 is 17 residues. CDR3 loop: CASSTRQGPPYTDTQYF.

Here the CDR3 reads CASRRALRNSPLHF. The chain has TRBV6-2 or TRBV6-3 and TRBJ1-6. Germline CDR1 reads MNHEY; CDR2 reads SVGEGT. This CDR3 is 14 amino acids long.

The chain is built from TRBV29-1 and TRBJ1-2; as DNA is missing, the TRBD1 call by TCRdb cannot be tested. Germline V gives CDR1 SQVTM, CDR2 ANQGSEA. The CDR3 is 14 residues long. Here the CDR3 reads CSVQQGPPNYGYTF. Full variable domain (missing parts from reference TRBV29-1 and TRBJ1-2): SAVISQKPSRDICQRGTSLTIQCQVDSQVTMMFWYRQQPGQSLTLIATANQGSEATYESGFVIDKFPISRPNLTFSTLTVSNMSPEDSSIYLCSVQQGPPNYGYTFGSGTRLTVV.

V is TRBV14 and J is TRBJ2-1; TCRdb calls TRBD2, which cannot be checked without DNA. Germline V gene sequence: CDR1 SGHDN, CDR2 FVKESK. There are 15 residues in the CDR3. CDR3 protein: CASSQSGRTYNEQFF.

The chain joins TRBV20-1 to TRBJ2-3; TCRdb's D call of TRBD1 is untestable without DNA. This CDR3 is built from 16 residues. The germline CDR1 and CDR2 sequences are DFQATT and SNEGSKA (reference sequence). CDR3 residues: CSARGAGTGDTDTQYF.

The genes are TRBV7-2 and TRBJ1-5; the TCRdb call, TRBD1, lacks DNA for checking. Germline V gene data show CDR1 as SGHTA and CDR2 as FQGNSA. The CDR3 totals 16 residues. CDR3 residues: CASSLVGGVSNQPQHF.

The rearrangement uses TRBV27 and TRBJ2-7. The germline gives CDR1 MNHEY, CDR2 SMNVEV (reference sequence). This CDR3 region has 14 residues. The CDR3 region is CASSLSRSSYEQYF.

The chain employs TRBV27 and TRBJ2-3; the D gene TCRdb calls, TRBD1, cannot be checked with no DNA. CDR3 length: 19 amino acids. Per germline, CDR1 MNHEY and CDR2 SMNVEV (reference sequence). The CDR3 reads CASSSRILREKLSTDTQYF.

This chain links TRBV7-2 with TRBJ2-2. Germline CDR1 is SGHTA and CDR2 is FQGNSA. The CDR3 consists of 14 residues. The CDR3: CASSLGDLSGELFF.

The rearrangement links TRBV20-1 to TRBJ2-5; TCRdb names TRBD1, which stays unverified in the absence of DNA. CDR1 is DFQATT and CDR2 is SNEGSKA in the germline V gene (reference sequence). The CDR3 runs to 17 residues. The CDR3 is CSARDKKDRGYQETQYF.

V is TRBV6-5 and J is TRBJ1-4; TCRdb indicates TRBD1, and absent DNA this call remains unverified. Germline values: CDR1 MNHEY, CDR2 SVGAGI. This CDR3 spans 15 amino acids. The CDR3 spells CASSWGTGIGEKLFF.

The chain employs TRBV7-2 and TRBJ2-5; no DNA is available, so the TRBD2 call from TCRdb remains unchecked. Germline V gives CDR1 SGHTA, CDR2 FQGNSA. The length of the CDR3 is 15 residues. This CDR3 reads CASTSAGLAEETQYF. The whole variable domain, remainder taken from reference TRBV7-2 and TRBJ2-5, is GAGVSQSPSNKVTEKGKDVELRCDPISGHTALYWYRQSLGQGLEFLIYFQGNSAPDKSGLPSDRFSAERTGGSVSTLTIQRTQQEDSAVYLCASTSAGLAEETQYFGPGTRLLVL.